The 13 T cell receptor beta chains below all came from one sample that was sequenced in a study of human T cells and chemical hapten exposure (dated by TCRdb to about 2021). Libraries were prepared through RACE. Sequenced on a NextSeq 500. The public reads were reanalyzed by TCRdb: fastp trimming at Q25, MiXCR alignment, in-frame beta chains only. Rows matching on CDR3 protein sequence are summarized as one entry with the most common DNA and genes. Here the sample has 300,000 to 450,000 distinct CDR3 sequences; 5.1% occur a single time. Of the sample, around 2.6% is held by the ten largest clones. The sample's time point label, in plain terms: pre-sensitization, week 0. Per the publication, the treatment or condition label means: therapeutic diphenylcyclopropenone sensitization with weekly scalp DPC. Sequenced here: whole blood, sampled in connection with sensitization to the hapten diphenylcyclopropenone (DPC). These receptors came from a woman aged 50 to 65 with alopecia areata. Some clones in this sample may be carry-over from other donors' samples.

The sample holds many counts of this clonotype. The rearrangement joins TRBV9 to TRBJ2-3, with 8 bases aligning to TRBD1. CDR3 length equals 15 residues. V shed 6 bases and J 1 base; nucleotides not matched to a gene: 7. CDR1 is SGDLS and CDR2 is YYNGEE in the germline V gene. The DNA of the CDR3 is TGTGCCAGCACCCGTGGGGACAGGCGCACAGATACGCAGTATTTT. It encodes CASTRGDRRTDTQYF.

In its sample, this clonotype was seen a few times. The chain recombines TRBV29-1 with TRBJ2-1; the D gene is possibly TRBD2 (5 bases). Germline V CDR1 and CDR2: SQVTM, ANQGSEA. V gave up 6 bases and J gave up 0 bases, with 12 bases separating them. CDR3 size: 14 residues. The CDR3 here is CSVATGSSYNEQFF. CDR3 coding DNA: TGCAGCGTAGCAACGGGGAGCTCCTACAATGAGCAGTTCTTC.

This clonotype has ten or more counts. The V call is TRBV20-1, the J call TRBJ2-7; 7 bases align to TRBD2. The germline gives CDR1 DFQATT, CDR2 SNEGSKA (reference sequence). The CDR3 is 15 amino acids. J was trimmed by 0 bases and V by 1 base; bases with no gene match: 6. CDR3 loop: CSARALGGSSYEQYF. The CDR3, as DNA: TGCAGTGCTAGAGCTCTTGGCGGGAGCTCCTACGAGCAGTACTTC.

This clonotype has ten or more counts. The rearrangement links TRBV9 to TRBJ2-7, with 7 bases matching TRBD2. Germline V gene lookup returns CDR1 SGDLS and CDR2 YYNGEE. The CDR3 totals 16 residues. V shed 4 bases and J 3 bases; nucleotides not matched to a gene: 13. In DNA form, the CDR3 reads TGTGCCAGCAGCCCCCACGGGCGGGAGTCCCTCTACGAGCAGTACTTC. This translates into CASSPHGRESLYEQYF.

This clonotype was detected only a few times. V gene TRBV9 combines with J gene TRBJ1-3; no clear D gene. The CDR3 runs 11 residues. Germline CDR1 and CDR2: SGDLS and YYNGEE. V was trimmed by 6 bases and J by 7 bases, leaving 8 bases between them. The CDR3 sequence: CASKNANTIYF. The DNA of the CDR3 is TGTGCCAGCAAAAACGCGAACACCATATATTTT.

This clonotype was observed a few times. V and J are TRBV27 and TRBJ2-5; no firm D call. V was cut by 6 bases and J by 3 bases, with 14 bases left in between. There are 14 residues in the CDR3. Germline V gives CDR1 MNHEY, CDR2 SMNVEV (reference sequence). CDR3 sequence: CASSFYGEKETQYF. CDR3 nucleotides: TGTGCCAGCAGCTTTTATGGCGAGAAAGAGACCCAGTACTTC.

In its sample, this clonotype was seen many times. The V and J genes are TRBV12-3 or TRBV12-4 and TRBJ2-3; D not resolved. V was cut by 4 bases and J by 0 bases, with 14 bases left in between. CDR3 length: 16 amino acids. The CDR3 is CASSSTGLRSTDTQYF. The CDR3 DNA follows: TGTGCCAGCAGTTCCACCGGATTGCGGAGCACAGATACGCAGTATTTT.

This clonotype occurred a few times. The chain recombines TRBV5-1 with TRBJ2-5; the D is unclear. Trimming removed 5 bases from V and 1 base from J, with 6 bases in between. Per the germline V gene, CDR1 is SGHRS and CDR2 is YFSETQ. The CDR3 has 12 amino acids. CDR3 nucleotide sequence: TGCGCCAGCAGACGACCCCAAGAGACCCAGTACTTC. As protein: CASRRPQETQYF. The whole variable domain, remainder taken from reference TRBV5-1 and TRBJ2-5, is KAGVTQTPRYLIKTRGQQVTLSCSPISGHRSVSWYQQTPGQGLQFLFEYFSETQRNKGNFPGRFSGRQFSNSRSEMNVSTLELGDSALYLCASRRPQETQYFGPGTRLLVL.

This clonotype appeared a few times. The chain combines TRBV13 with TRBJ1-2; the D is unclear. V dropped 5 bases and J dropped 0 bases, with 10 bases sitting between them. The CDR3 is made up of 14 amino acids. Germline CDR1 is PRHDT and CDR2 is FYEKMQ (reference sequence). As DNA, the CDR3 is TGTGCCAGCAGCGCCTACGGGGCTAACTATGGCTACACCTTC. This sequence encodes CASSAYGANYGYTF.

The CDR3 sequence: CASSLVSGGKGKLFF. In DNA, the CDR3 is TGTGCCAGCAGTTTGGTATCCGGGGGCAAAGGGAAACTGTTTTTT. The chain couples TRBV28 to TRBJ1-4; D is possibly TRBD1 (6 bases). Germline loops: CDR1 MDHEN, CDR2 SYDVKM. The CDR3 runs 15 residues. V was pared by 3 bases and J by 11 bases, with 19 bases between. Complete variable domain (other parts from reference TRBV28 and TRBJ1-4): DVKVTQSSRYLVKRTGEKVFLECVQDMDHENMFWYRQDPGLGLRLIYFSYDVKMKEKGDIPEGYSVSREKKERFSLILESASTNQTSMYLCASSLVSGGKGKLFFGSGTQLSVL.

The chain couples TRBV27 to TRBJ1-5; 8 bases align to TRBD1. Germline lookup yields CDR1 MNHEY and CDR2 SMNVEV (reference sequence). This CDR3 region has 14 residues. V lost 3 bases to trimming and J lost 7 bases; unmatched junction nucleotides: 5. The CDR3 sequence is CASSFDRGGQPQHF. The CDR3 nucleotides read TGTGCCAGCAGTTTCGACAGGGGCGGGCAGCCCCAGCATTTT.

This clonotype was picked up many times. V is TRBV5-4 and J is TRBJ2-3; D not certain. The CDR3 is 15 amino acids. Trimming shortened V by 0 bases and J by 3 bases, and 11 bases separated the two germline ends. Looked up from germline, CDR1 is SGHNT and CDR2 is YYREEE (reference sequence). In DNA, the CDR3 is TGTGCCAGCAGCTTGGAGTTAGTAGGTACAGATACGCAGTATTTT. Translation gives CASSLELVGTDTQYF.

This clonotype was picked up a small number of times. The rearrangement uses TRBV11-2 and TRBJ2-5, with 10 bases lining up with TRBD1. The germline V gene encodes CDR1 SGHAT and CDR2 FQNNGV. J was trimmed by 6 bases and V by 5 bases; bases with no gene match: 9. CDR3 size: 15 residues. CDR3 sequence: CASSPGTGDVKTQYF. The CDR3 DNA reads as TGTGCCAGCAGCCCAGGGACAGGGGATGTGAAGACCCAGTACTTC.